This is a list of T cell receptor beta chains from one sample in a study of cytomegalovirus exposure and HLA in healthy donors. Libraries were prepared by immunoSEQ multiplex PCR; TCRdb keeps only in-frame clonotypes and omits some of them. The table lists some 130,000 clones, more than 65% of them singletons. Sequencing was carried out using PBMCs. The receptors were gathered from a male donor in good health and CMV-seropositive. CDR3s include the opening cysteine and the closing phenylalanine or tryptophan. Fields, in order: V gene, J gene, CDR3 protein.

>TRBV2|TRBJ1-6
CASSEQGRASPLHF
>TRBV4-1|TRBJ1-2
CASSQRIPLATGNYGYTF
>TRBV7-2|TRBJ2-2
CASSLRGTGELFF
>TRBV7-9|TRBJ1-1
CASSLGATNTEAFF
>TRBV28|TRBJ1-2
CASSSQGTLRGYTF
>TRBV2|TRBJ1-6
CASRAGLNSPLHF
>TRBV9|TRBJ2-3
CASSAPGLATDTQYF
>TRBV6-1|TRBJ2-2
CASSKIAANTGELFF
>TRBV7-9|TRBJ1-1
CSSSRQGAQDEAFF
>TRBV5-1|TRBJ2-7
CASSEGLSVGEQYF
>TRBV5-4|TRBJ2-3
CASSLGGPNTQYF
>TRBV15|TRBJ2-2
CATSRDLGPGELFF
>TRBV4-1|TRBJ2-7
CASSQQSTGTSGSRLQF
>TRBV27|TRBJ1-4
CASSSRGATNEKLFF
>TRBV30|TRBJ1-6
CAWNRQVGELHF
>TRBV2|TRBJ2-2
CASNVGHFKGSSNTGELFF
>TRBV5-1|TRBJ2-2
CASRTGLAGIWDTGELFF
>TRBV2|TRBJ2-1
CASSGTREGGTYNEQFF
>TRBV7-2|TRBJ1-6
CASSLRAGARYNSPLHF
>TRBV2|TRBJ1-5
CASSSLTGSNQPQHF
>TRBV6-1|TRBJ2-5
CASSRQAQETQYF
>TRBV19|TRBJ2-5
CASRNRGTQETQYF
>TRBV5-6|TRBJ1-2
CASSPAERGNYGYTF
>TRBV10-3|TRBJ1-6
CAIRVGKGVDSPLHF
>TRBV6-4|TRBJ2-1
CASSDSSGGNEQFF
>TRBV7-9|TRBJ2-6
CASSSPPGQAFSGANVLTF
>TRBV6-1|TRBJ2-1
CASRHDRATYNEQFF
>TRBV7-9|TRBJ1-4
CASSVLGAGGEDEKLFF
>TRBV4-1|TRBJ2-3
CASSQESPGWVSTDTQYF
>TRBV7-9|TRBJ2-7
CASSTTGQGNSERHF
>TRBV28|TRBJ2-7
CASSLARREQYF
>TRBV28|TRBJ2-2
CASSLGHLETGELFF
>TRBV15|TRBJ1-3
CATSTDRVAGNTIYF
>TRBV9|TRBJ2-1
CASSVAELAGYNEQFF
>TRBV7-9|TRBJ1-4
CASSSPGRGGEKLFF
>TRBV28|TRBJ2-7
CASIPTRLAGYEQYF
>TRBV30|TRBJ1-5
CAWSASGGQPQHF
>TRBV5-1|TRBJ2-7
CASSQGDSGVDEQYF
>TRBV5-1|TRBJ2-7
CASSAGLNSYEQYF